Each of the 20 T cell receptor beta chains below was sequenced from the same sample in a study of T-cell reconstitution after alpha-beta-depleted transplantation in children. Researchers prepared the TCRbeta library using unique molecular identifiers, the study reports. One entry per CDR3 protein, called by TCRdb with MiXCR from the PCR reads. The repertoire holds roughly 670,000 distinct CDR3 sequences, with less than 15% as singletons. The sample was PBMCs, taken before TCRalphabeta/CD19-depleted stem cell transplant. The receptors were sampled from a girl aged 2-10 years with congenital amegakaryocytic thrombocytopenia, due to receive a stem cell transplant.

This clonotype was recorded at least ten times. The chain combines TRBV29-1 with TRBJ2-3; no firm D call. CDR1 is SQVTM, CDR2 ANQGSEA, per germline. Trimming took 8 bases from V and 0 from J, leaving 12 bases between them. The CDR3 has 13 amino acids. The DNA of the CDR3 is TGCAGCCCCTGGATGAGTAGCACAGATACGCAGTATTTT. Protein product: CSPWMSSTDTQYF.

The chain has TRBV5-1 and TRBJ2-1; TRBD2 matches at 9 bases. The germline V gene encodes CDR1 SGHRS and CDR2 YFSETQ. After removal of 2 bases from V and 15 bases from J, the junction contained 15 bases not matched to a gene. The CDR3 totals 15 residues. CDR3 in DNA: TGCGCCAGCAGCTTAACCACTAGCGGGTCGGACAGCTGGTTCTTC. This encodes CASSLTTSGSDSWFF.

In the case of this clonotype: A much larger clonotype is one base distant, so this may be a read error. V and J are TRBV20-1 and TRBJ1-2; D gene ambiguous. The CDR3 runs to 11 residues. Germline assignment: CDR1 DFQATT and CDR2 SNEGSKA (reference sequence). CDR3 in amino acids: CSVPDFYGYPF. The CDR3 region has the DNA TGCAGTGTCCCGGACTTCTATGGCTACCCCTTC.

The J gene is TRBJ2-6, the V gene TRBV3-1; unclear D gene. This CDR3 contains 17 residues. CDR1 and CDR2 from the germline V gene are LGHDT and YNNKEL (reference sequence). Trimming took 7 bases from V and 0 from J, leaving 16 bases between them. CDR3 bases: TGTGCCAGCACCCAGGCGACCCTACACTCTGGGGCCAACGTCCTGACTTTC. Protein product: CASTQATLHSGANVLTF.

The rearrangement links TRBV7-8 to TRBJ2-1, with D uncertain. From germline, CDR1 is SGHVS and CDR2 FQNEAQ. CDR3 length: 15 residues. The V gene lost 2 bases and the J gene lost 7 bases, with 15 bases spanning the gap. This CDR3 reads CASSLRPLFINEQFF. CDR3 in DNA: TGTGCCAGCAGCTTAAGACCCCTCTTTATTAATGAGCAGTTCTTC. Full variable domain (outside the CDR3, taken from reference TRBV7-8 and TRBJ2-1): GAGVSQSPRYKVAKRGQDVALRCDPISGHVSLFWYQQALGQGPEFLTYFQNEAQLDKSGLPSDRFFAERPEGSVSTLKIQRTQQEDSAVYLCASSLRPLFINEQFFGPGTRLTVL.

This clonotype was seen many times. V gene TRBV29-1 combines with J gene TRBJ1-1, with TRBD1 as a possible D gene (6 bases). The V end was cut by 3 bases, the J end by 3 bases, with 11 bases between. The CDR3 totals 13 residues. Germline V gene lookup returns CDR1 SQVTM and CDR2 ANQGSEA. This CDR3 reads CSVERTVDTEAFF. Here the CDR3 DNA reads TGCAGCGTTGAGAGGACAGTTGACACTGAAGCTTTCTTT.

This clonotype was seen ten or more times. This chain joins TRBV5-1 and TRBJ2-1, with D unclear. V dropped 0 bases and J dropped 6 bases, with 19 bases sitting between them. The germline V gene has CDR1 SGHRS and CDR2 YFSETQ. CDR3 length: 17 residues. Here the CDR3 DNA reads TGCGCCAGCAGCTTGGGGTACTCTACTTCCCTTCCCAATGAGCAGTTCTTC. Translating gives CASSLGYSTSLPNEQFF.

This clonotype was recorded many times. The chain recombines TRBV10-3 with TRBJ2-7, with TRBD2 matching 9 bases. Germline values: CDR1 ENHRY, CDR2 SYGVKD. J was trimmed by 4 bases and V by 7 bases; bases with no gene match: 5. This CDR3 is built from 13 residues. DNA for the CDR3: TGTGCCATCACGGAGCGGGAGGCGTACGAGCAGTACTTC. Translating gives CAITEREAYEQYF.

The table lists this clonotype with many counts. The chain links TRBV20-1 to TRBJ2-1, with TRBD2 identical over 9 bases. CDR3 length: 15 amino acids. J gave up 6 bases and V 6 bases, and 12 bases lay outside the gene matches. Germline-derived CDR1 and CDR2 are DFQATT and SNEGSKA (reference sequence). The CDR3 DNA reads TGCAGTGCAGCATATAGCGGGAGCGACGTCAATGAGCAGTTCTTC. It codes for CSAAYSGSDVNEQFF.

This clonotype was seen a few times. V gene TRBV20-1 combines with J gene TRBJ2-3; 7 bases match TRBD2. CDR1 is DFQATT, CDR2 SNEGSKA, per germline (reference sequence). The CDR3 sequence is 14 residues long. V was pared by 5 bases and J by 0 bases, with 5 bases of the junction left unmatched. The CDR3 DNA follows: TGCAGTGCTGCGTGGGGGGGGAGCACAGATACGCAGTATTTT. This translates into CSAAWGGSTDTQYF.

This clonotype has only a few counts. The chain carries TRBV7-9 and TRBJ2-5, with 9 bases lining up with TRBD2. Unmatched junction bases numbered 6, after V lost 2 bases and J lost 5 bases. Germline V lookup: CDR1 SEHNR, CDR2 FQNEAQ (reference sequence). The length of the CDR3 is 15 residues. The CDR3 loop is CASSLRREGSETQYF. CDR3 in DNA: TGTGCCAGCAGCTTAAGGCGGGAGGGCTCGGAGACCCAGTACTTC.

This chain uses TRBV20-1 with TRBJ2-1, with 7 positions matching TRBD2. Germline loops: CDR1 DFQATT, CDR2 SNEGSKA (reference sequence). The CDR3 consists of 17 residues. Trimming removed 0 bases from V and 0 bases from J; junction bases left unmatched: 8. CDR3 DNA: TGCAGTGCTAGAGATCTGAAGACTAGCATCTCCTACAATGAGCAGTTCTTC. Amino acids: CSARDLKTSISYNEQFF.

The chain combines TRBV29-1 with TRBJ2-7, with D perhaps matching TRBD2 (5 bases). This CDR3 has 11 amino acids. Trimming left V 4 bases short and J 6 bases short, with 10 bases between. Germline CDR1 and CDR2: SQVTM and ANQGSEA. The CDR3 loop is CSVGESREQYF. The DNA for the CDR3 is TGCAGCGTTGGGGAGTCGCGCGAGCAGTACTTC.

This rearrangement joins TRBV6-1 to TRBJ2-1, with a tentative D call TRBD2 (5 bases). Germline CDR1 is MNHNS and CDR2 is SASEGT. Trimming shortened V by 3 bases and J by 7 bases, and 22 bases separated the two germline ends. CDR3 length: 17 residues. This CDR3 reads CASSDPLARERTNEQFF. CDR3 nucleotide sequence: TGTGCCAGCAGTGATCCTTTAGCTCGGGAACGGACTAATGAGCAGTTCTTC.

At least ten counts were recorded for this clonotype. The chain uses TRBV5-1 and TRBJ2-3; D call uncertain. Trimming left V 0 bases short and J 2 bases short, with 13 bases between. Germline-derived CDR1 and CDR2 are SGHRS and YFSETQ. The CDR3 sequence is 16 residues long. CDR3: CASSLGAAQITDTQYF. The CDR3 bases are TGCGCCAGCAGCTTGGGAGCAGCCCAGATCACAGATACGCAGTATTTT.

The chain links TRBV20-1 to TRBJ2-3; a weak D match, TRBD2 (5 bases). The germline V gene encodes CDR1 DFQATT and CDR2 SNEGSKA (reference sequence). The germline V and J ends were trimmed by 5 bases and 1 base, with 13 bases remaining between them. This CDR3 is built from 14 residues. Here the CDR3 reads CSARGIVRTDTQYF. As DNA, the CDR3 is TGCAGTGCTCGGGGAATAGTGCGCACAGATACGCAGTATTTT.

This clonotype showed up many times. This rearrangement joins TRBV29-1 to TRBJ1-2; 11 nucleotides match TRBD1. The CDR3 has 16 amino acids. CDR1 is SQVTM and CDR2 is ANQGSEA in the germline V gene. V trimming: 2 bases; J trimming: 2 bases; junction bases outside the gene matches: 7. The CDR3 DNA follows: TGCAGCGTTGAAAAAGGGACAGGGGGTCCCAACTATGGCTACACCTTC. Its translation: CSVEKGTGGPNYGYTF.

The sample holds many counts of this clonotype. The chain recombines TRBV29-1 with TRBJ2-7, with 11 bases that match TRBD2. Germline lookup yields CDR1 SQVTM and CDR2 ANQGSEA. The CDR3 extends over 12 amino acids. Trimming removed 5 bases from V and 5 bases from J; junction bases left unmatched: 2. DNA for the CDR3: TGCAGCGTTACTAGCGGGAGAAACGAGCAGTACTTC. Translation gives CSVTSGRNEQYF.

This clonotype has at least ten counts. The chain combines TRBV20-1 with TRBJ2-4, with 9 bases aligning to TRBD2. The CDR3 consists of 17 residues. V was clipped by 0 bases and J by 2 bases; unmatched bases: 8. Germline V gene sequence: CDR1 DFQATT, CDR2 SNEGSKA (reference sequence). The CDR3 here is CSARESGRSLTKNIQYF. DNA for the CDR3: TGCAGTGCTAGAGAGAGCGGGAGGTCTTTGACCAAAAACATTCAGTACTTC.

This clonotype has just one count. The V call is TRBV28, the J call TRBJ1-5; the match to TRBD1 covers 8 bases. The CDR3 length is 14 residues. V dropped 5 bases and J dropped 11; count of bases not matched to a gene: 11. CDR1 and CDR2 from the germline V gene are MDHEN and SYDVKM. CDR3 nucleotide sequence: TGTGCCAGCAGTAAAGGACAGGGTGGATCAGCCCAGCATTTT. Protein product: CASSKGQGGSAQHF.